A single sample gave rise to the 14 T cell receptor beta chains below, sequenced in a study of T cell changes during pregnancy in multiple sclerosis. Assay used: immunoSEQ multiplex PCR; TCRdb lists only in-frame clones, some missing. Here the sample spans under 50,000 clones, 70% to 90% being singletons. The sample was CD4+ T cells from peripheral blood mononuclear cells, taken before pregnancy. These receptors all stem from a female donor with multiple sclerosis, enrolled in a pregnancy study.

This chain links TRBV7-2 with TRBJ1-5; 8 bases align to TRBD1. Trimming took 2 bases from V and 7 from J; bases not matched to a gene: 4. The CDR3 contains 14 residues. Germline-derived CDR1 and CDR2 are SGHTA and FQGNSA. In DNA form, the CDR3 reads TGTGCCAGCAGCTTACAGGGGGCATGGCAGCCCCAGCATTTT. It encodes CASSLQGAWQPQHF.

This chain joins TRBV5-6 and TRBJ2-3; 12 bases are a match to TRBD2. V lost 0 bases and J lost 4; bases outside the gene matches: 3. CDR3 length: 16 amino acids. Germline lookup yields CDR1 SGHDT and CDR2 YYEEEE. The CDR3 nucleotides are TGTGCCAGCAGCTTGGCCCTAGCGGGGGGGCCAGATACGCAGTATTTT. It specifies CASSLALAGGPDTQYF.

The rearrangement uses TRBV12-1 and TRBJ2-7; the listed D gene, TRBD1, was not tested against the DNA. TRBV12-1 is an annotated pseudogene. CDR3 length equals 15 residues. CDR3 nucleotide sequence: TGTGCCAGCAGCGGCCCCGGGACAGGGAGCAACGAGCAGTACTTC. Translated: CASSGPGTGSNEQYF.

The chain joins TRBV20-1 to TRBJ1-1; D call uncertain. This CDR3 has 11 amino acids. V lost 6 bases to trimming and J lost 6 bases, with 11 bases between them. From germline, CDR1 is DFQATT and CDR2 SNEGSKA (reference sequence). In DNA form, the CDR3 reads TGCAGTGCCGGCGGGATCGCTGAAGCTTTCTTT. Protein sequence: CSAGGIAEAFF.

This sequence joins TRBV27 and TRBJ2-2; D remains ambiguous. Trimming removed 7 bases at V and 8 bases at J, with 17 bases between. The CDR3 is made up of 14 amino acids. CDR1 is MNHEY and CDR2 is SMNVEV in the germline V gene (reference sequence). The CDR3 nucleotides are TGTGCCAGCACTAGAGGAAGTCTATCTGGGGAGCTGTTTTTT. Its protein product is CASTRGSLSGELFF.

The rearrangement joins TRBV7-9 to TRBJ1-4; D might be TRBD1 (5 bases). The CDR3 is made up of 14 amino acids. Germline CDR1 is SEHNR and CDR2 is FQNEAQ (reference sequence). V was shortened by 2 bases and J by 7 bases, with 11 bases between the two germline ends. The CDR3 protein is CASSLRGTGEKLFF. Written as DNA, the CDR3 is TGTGCCAGCAGCTTAAGGGGAACAGGTGAAAAACTGTTTTTT.

The J gene is TRBJ2-1, the V gene TRBV21-1; TRBD2 is taken as the D call from the table, unchecked against the DNA. TRBV21-1 is listed as a pseudogene. This CDR3 comprises 19 residues. DNA of the CDR3: TGTGCCAGCAGCAAAAGAGTCTGTAGTGAACTTCCCTCCTACAATGAGCAGTTCTTC. Its translation: CASSKRVCSELPSYNEQFF.

The chain has TRBV7-2 and TRBJ1-6; D may be TRBD1 (5 bases). V lost 5 bases to trimming and J lost 4 bases, with 15 bases between them. CDR1 is SGHTA, CDR2 FQGNSA, per germline. The length of the CDR3 is 16 residues. Written as DNA, the CDR3 is TGTGCCAGCAGCACTACCCGGGGGGGTTATAATTCACCCCTCCACTTT. Translated: CASSTTRGGYNSPLHF.

The rearrangement links TRBV15 to TRBJ1-4; no clear D gene. The CDR3 is made up of 16 amino acids. Germline CDR1 and CDR2: LNHNV and YYDKDF (reference sequence). The V end was cut by 3 bases, the J end by 0 bases, with 11 bases between. CDR3 in DNA: TGTGCCACCAGCAGGGCCGCCGGGTCAACTAATGAAAAACTGTTTTTT. Encoded protein: CATSRAAGSTNEKLFF.

The chain carries TRBV7-3 and TRBJ1-1, with a possible D match to TRBD1 (5 bases). V was shortened by 5 bases and J by 0 bases, with 7 bases between the two germline ends. CDR3 length equals 13 residues. Germline CDR1 and CDR2: SGHTA and FQGTGA. The CDR3: CASSPRVNTEAFF. CDR3 in DNA: TGTGCCAGCAGCCCCAGGGTGAACACTGAAGCTTTCTTT.

This chain joins TRBV18 and TRBJ1-5; D may be TRBD1 (5 bases). Germline V gene sequence: CDR1 KGHSH, CDR2 LQKENI. The V and J ends lost 3 bases and 4 bases respectively, with 7 bases between them. The CDR3 has 13 amino acids. The CDR3 spells CASSPGQNQPQHF. CDR3 bases: TGTGCCAGCTCACCGGGGCAAAATCAGCCCCAGCATTTT. The full variable domain, completed using reference TRBV18 and TRBJ1-5, is NAGVMQNPRHLVRRRGQEARLRCSPMKGHSHVYWYRQLPEEGLKFMVYLQKENIIDESGMPKERFSAEFPKEGPSILRIQQVVRGDSAAYFCASSPGQNQPQHFGDGTRLSIL.

The chain recombines TRBV30 with TRBJ2-7; TRBD1 matches 10 bases. The germline V gene encodes CDR1 GTSNPN and CDR2 SVGIG (reference sequence). This CDR3 has 15 residues. V trimming: 3 bases; J trimming: 4 bases; junction bases outside the gene matches: 9. The CDR3 region is CAWRLEGQGRYEQYF. The CDR3 nucleotides are TGTGCCTGGAGGCTGGAGGGACAGGGGAGGTACGAGCAGTACTTC.

CDR3 in DNA: TGTGCCAGCAGCCAGGGGGCGGTTGCGAACACTGAAGCTTTCTTT. Protein product: CASSQGAVANTEAFF. The gene calls are TRBV5-5 and TRBJ1-1; 8 bases match TRBD1. The CDR3 is made up of 15 amino acids. The germline V gene encodes CDR1 SGHKS and CDR2 YYEKEE (reference sequence). V lost 4 bases, J lost 1 base, and 6 bases stayed unmatched.

The genes are TRBV7-2 and TRBJ2-3; 9 bases agree with TRBD1. J lost 2 bases, V lost 5 bases, and 5 bases had no gene match. The CDR3 is 15 amino acids. The germline CDR1 and CDR2 sequences are SGHTA and FQGNSA. The CDR3 DNA reads TGTGCCAGCAGCACCAGGACAGGGGCCACAGATACGCAGTATTTT. Amino acid sequence: CASSTRTGATDTQYF.